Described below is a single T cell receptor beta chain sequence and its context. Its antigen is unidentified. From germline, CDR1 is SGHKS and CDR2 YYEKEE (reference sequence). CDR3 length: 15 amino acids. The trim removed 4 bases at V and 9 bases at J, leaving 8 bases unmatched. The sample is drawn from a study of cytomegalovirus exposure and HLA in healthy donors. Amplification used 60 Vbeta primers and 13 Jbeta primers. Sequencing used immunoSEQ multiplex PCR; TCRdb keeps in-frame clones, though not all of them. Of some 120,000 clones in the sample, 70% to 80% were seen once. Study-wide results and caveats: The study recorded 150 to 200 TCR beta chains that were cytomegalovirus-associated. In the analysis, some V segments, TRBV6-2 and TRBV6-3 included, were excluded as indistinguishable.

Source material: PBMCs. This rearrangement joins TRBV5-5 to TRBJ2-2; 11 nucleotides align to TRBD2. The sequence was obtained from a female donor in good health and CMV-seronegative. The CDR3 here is CASSQGPSGGRELFF. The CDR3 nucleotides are TGTGCCAGCAGCCAAGGTCCTAGCGGGGGGAGGGAGCTGTTTTTT.